The 28 T cell receptor beta chains below come from one sample, sequenced in a study of T cells in Graves' hyperthyroidism and ophthalmopathy. Authors of the study amplified TCR beta CDR3 regions from RNA transcripts. Carried out on the TCR CDR3, a first-round RT-PCR used the HTBI primer set. TCRdb passed the multiplex PCR reads through MiXCR, listing each CDR3 protein once. The sample lists hundreds of thousands of distinct CDR3 sequences, just under 45% occurring once. The sample comprised peripheral blood or thyroid tissue (not recorded which). Receptors originate from an adult man with Graves' disease, either hyperthyroidism or ophthalmopathy (not recorded which).

This clonotype was recorded a few times. This chain links TRBV11-2 with TRBJ2-7; D is ambiguous. The germline V gene has CDR1 SGHAT and CDR2 FQNNGV. Trimming shortened V by 2 bases and J by 0 bases, and 5 bases separated the two germline ends. This CDR3 contains 13 residues. CDR3 nucleotides: TGTGCCAGCAGCTTAAAAACCTCCTACGAGCAGTACTTC. Its translation is CASSLKTSYEQYF.

The gene calls are TRBV7-9 and TRBJ1-5; perhaps TRBD1 as D (6 bases). V was trimmed by 3 bases and J by 8 bases, leaving 14 bases between them. The CDR3 sequence is 14 residues long. Germline V gene data show CDR1 as SEHNR and CDR2 as FQNEAQ (reference sequence). CDR3 coding DNA: TGTGCCAGCAGCTTGGCCGGGGGCACAGAGCCCCAGCATTTT. Translating gives CASSLAGGTEPQHF.

Only a few counts were recorded for this clonotype. V gene TRBV10-3 combines with J gene TRBJ2-7; 9 positions match TRBD2. This CDR3 has 17 amino acids. With 3 bases clipped from V and 6 bases from J, the junction kept 15 bases outside the gene matches. The germline V gene has CDR1 ENHRY and CDR2 SYGVKD. The DNA of the CDR3 is TGTGCCATCAGTGATAGGCGGGCGGGAGGGGCCTCGGGCGAGCAGTACTTC. It specifies CAISDRRAGGASGEQYF.

This chain connects TRBV10-3 to TRBJ2-7; possible D gene TRBD2, 5 bases. The length of the CDR3 is 14 residues. The germline gives CDR1 ENHRY, CDR2 SYGVKD. Trimming shortened V by 3 bases and J by 4 bases, and 13 bases separated the two germline ends. The CDR3 here is CAISEDPGGYEQYF. The CDR3 nucleotides read TGTGCCATCAGTGAAGACCCGGGCGGGTACGAGCAGTACTTC.

The chain recombines TRBV6-6 with TRBJ2-7; D may be TRBD1 (5 bases). Germline CDR1 is MNHNY and CDR2 is SVGAGI (reference sequence). This CDR3 has 13 amino acids. The ends were cut back, 7 bases at V and 4 bases at J, with 14 bases in the middle. The DNA of the CDR3 is TGTGCCAGCAAGGTGACAGAACAATACGAGCAGTACTTC. Its protein is CASKVTEQYEQYF.

The chain links TRBV7-9 to TRBJ1-5, with 8 bases aligning to TRBD1. Unmatched junction bases numbered 6, after V lost 4 bases and J lost 1 base. The length of the CDR3 is 16 residues. CDR1 SEHNR and CDR2 FQNEAQ come from the germline V gene (reference sequence). The CDR3 DNA reads TGTGCCAGCAGCTCTACGACAGGGGTAAGCAATCAGCCCCAGCATTTT. Translated: CASSSTTGVSNQPQHF. Full variable domain (rest looked up from reference TRBV7-9 and TRBJ1-5): DTGVSQNPRHKITKRGQNVTFRCDPISEHNRLYWYRQTLGQGPEFLTYFQNEAQLEKSRLLSDRFSAERPKGSFSTLEIQRTEQGDSAMYLCASSSTTGVSNQPQHFGDGTRLSIL.

CDR3 sequence (DNA): TGCGCCAGCAGCTTGGTTCAGTCGGCCGGGGAGCTGTTTTTT. Translating gives CASSLVQSAGELFF. The chain links TRBV5-1 to TRBJ2-2; the D is unclear. The V gene's germline CDR1 is SGHRS and CDR2 YFSETQ. CDR3 length: 14 amino acids. Trimming stripped 0 bases from V and 6 bases from J, with 9 bases between.

This clonotype was seen a few times. V and J are TRBV20-1 and TRBJ1-1; TRBD1 might be the D (5 bases). CDR1 and CDR2 (germline): DFQATT, SNEGSKA (reference sequence). This CDR3 is built from 13 residues. V was shortened by 0 bases and J by 5 bases, with 10 bases between the two germline ends. The CDR3 nucleotides are TGCAGTGCTAGAGAGACAGTTCCGACTGAAGCTTTCTTT. Translated: CSARETVPTEAFF.

The table lists this clonotype with many counts. This rearrangement joins TRBV6-4 to TRBJ1-2; D unresolved. This CDR3 contains 12 residues. V was cut by 6 bases and J by 3 bases, with 8 bases left in between. Germline values: CDR1 MRHNA, CDR2 SNTAGT. Here the CDR3 reads CASRGSDYGYTF. CDR3 DNA: TGTGCCAGCAGAGGGTCAGACTATGGCTACACCTTC.

A note on this clonotype: This may stem from a read error, because a much larger clone lies one nucleotide away. The gene calls are TRBV12-3 or TRBV12-4 and TRBJ1-2; 7 bases are a match to TRBD1. Trimming cost V 7 bases and J 3 bases; bases outside gene matches: 5. This CDR3 spans 13 amino acids. CDR3: CASTGDRDYGYTF. The CDR3, as DNA: TGTGCCAGCACTGGGGACAGAGACTATGGCTACACCTTC.

The chain links TRBV19 to TRBJ2-2, with D possibly being TRBD2 (5 bases). The germline V and J ends were trimmed by 10 bases and 1 base, with 16 bases remaining between them. This CDR3 spans 15 amino acids. CDR1 and CDR2 from the germline V gene are LNHDA and SQIVND (reference sequence). CDR3 loop: CATKGRRGNTGELFF. CDR3 DNA: TGTGCCACTAAAGGGCGACGGGGGAACACCGGGGAGCTGTTTTTT.

This chain uses TRBV20-1 with TRBJ1-6; TRBD1 aligns across 7 bases. This CDR3 comprises 14 residues. Germline CDR1 reads DFQATT; CDR2 reads SNEGSKA (reference sequence). The V segment lost 2 bases and the J segment 8 bases; nucleotides outside the gene matches: 6. CDR3 bases: TGCAGTGCTAGACTGACAGGGATCGATTCACCCCTCCACTTT. Protein sequence: CSARLTGIDSPLHF.

The gene calls are TRBV5-5 and TRBJ1-2; 8 bases fit TRBD1. From germline, CDR1 is SGHKS and CDR2 YYEKEE (reference sequence). V shed 0 bases, J shed 6 bases, and the junction held 4 bases outside the gene matches. CDR3 size: 14 residues. The CDR3, as DNA: TGTGCCAGCAGCTTGGCAGGGACAGGAAATGGCTACACCTTC. This codes for CASSLAGTGNGYTF.

This chain joins TRBV6-2 or TRBV6-3 and TRBJ1-1; 10 nucleotides line up with TRBD1. Germline V gives CDR1 MNHEY, CDR2 SVGEGT. The CDR3 loop spans 14 amino acids. This CDR3 reads CAQPDRGLDTEAFF. The DNA of the CDR3 is TGTGCTCAACCAGACAGGGGGCTGGACACTGAAGCTTTCTTT.

The rearrangement joins TRBV7-9 to TRBJ2-2; 9 bases align to TRBD2. Germline lookup yields CDR1 SEHNR and CDR2 FQNEAQ (reference sequence). V was clipped by 5 bases and J by 4 bases; unmatched bases: 11. This CDR3 has 17 amino acids. The DNA for the CDR3 is TGTGCCAGCAGCCCCTCACTCGGACTAGCGCGCACCGGGGAGCTGTTTTTT. Translated: CASSPSLGLARTGELFF.

This clonotype was detected a few times. The V gene is TRBV20-1, the J gene TRBJ2-5, with TRBD2 identical over 12 bases. The junction had 3 bases not matched to a gene; V was cut back by 1 base and J by 0 bases. CDR3 length: 16 amino acids. Per germline, CDR1 DFQATT and CDR2 SNEGSKA (reference sequence). As DNA, the CDR3 is TGCAGTGCTAGAGGTACTAGCGGGAGGTACCAAGAGACCCAGTACTTC. It specifies CSARGTSGRYQETQYF.

Notes on this clonotype: At one end, the junction sequence differs from germline, possibly due to a read error. The chain carries TRBV10-3 and TRBJ1-6; 8 bases are shared with TRBD1. The CDR3 has 13 amino acids. CDR1 ENHRY and CDR2 SYGVKD come from the germline V gene. The chain's CDR3 is CATSEPGTGLYHF. The CDR3 DNA sequence: TGTGCCACCAGTGAACCCGGGACAGGCCTTTACCACTTT.

This clonotype was picked up one time. The V gene is TRBV24-1, the J gene TRBJ1-5, with 7 bases that match TRBD1. V gave up 6 bases and J gave up 3 bases; unmatched junction bases: 7. Germline-derived CDR1 and CDR2 are KGHDR and SFDVKD. The CDR3 spans 15 residues. The CDR3 loop is CATSTGQLINQPQHF. The DNA of the CDR3 is TGTGCCACCAGTACGGGACAGCTAATCAATCAGCCCCAGCATTTT.

Points on this clonotype: An end of the junction does not agree with germline; a read error may underlie this. The chain carries TRBV6-1 and TRBJ2-5; 9 positions agree with TRBD1. This CDR3 comprises 12 residues. CDR1 MNHNS and CDR2 SASEGT come from the germline V gene. The CDR3 sequence is CASSEAWTGALF. The DNA for the CDR3 is TGTGCCAGCAGTGAAGCTTGGACAGGGGCCCTCTTC.

V gene TRBV7-6 combines with J gene TRBJ1-2; 7 bases line up with TRBD1. Germline assignment: CDR1 SGHVS and CDR2 FNYEAQ. The CDR3 covers 16 residues. V shed 0 bases, J shed 8 bases, and the junction held 12 bases outside the gene matches. CDR3 sequence: CASSLAGTALVGGYTF. The CDR3 region has the DNA TGTGCCAGCAGCTTAGCTGGGACAGCGCTGGTCGGGGGCTACACCTTC.

This clonotype was seen only a few times. V is TRBV24-1 and J is TRBJ2-7; D possibly uses TRBD1 or TRBD2 (5 bases each). Trimming left V 3 bases short and J 11 bases short, with 22 bases between. The germline V gene encodes CDR1 KGHDR and CDR2 SFDVKD. The CDR3 has 15 amino acids. The DNA of the CDR3 is TGTGCCACCAGTGATGTCCCCCCCCGGGAAAACAGGAAGTACTTC. Protein: CATSDVPPRENRKYF.

This clonotype occurred a few times. This chain's CDR3 is CASSLQRSSYNSPLHF. Written as DNA, the CDR3 is TGTGCCAGCAGCCTACAGCGGAGCTCCTATAATTCACCCCTCCACTTT. This sequence joins TRBV7-2 and TRBJ1-6; D is ambiguous. Germline CDR1 and CDR2: SGHTA and FQGNSA. This CDR3 is built from 16 residues. The V end lost 5 bases, the J end lost 0 bases, and 11 bases lay between the germline ends.

This clonotype was detected only a few times. The chain links TRBV10-3 to TRBJ1-2; D not resolved. Germline CDR1 and CDR2: ENHRY and SYGVKD. Trimming took off 3 bases at V and 5 bases at J, with 7 bases between the two ends. This CDR3 comprises 12 residues. CDR3 sequence reads: CAISDSAYGYTF. In DNA form, the CDR3 reads TGTGCCATCAGTGATTCCGCATATGGCTACACCTTC.

The rearrangement links TRBV25-1 to TRBJ1-2; D may be TRBD1 (6 bases). The CDR3 has 16 residues. Trimming pared 2 bases from V and 0 bases from J, leaving 13 bases between. CDR1 MGHDK and CDR2 SYGVNS come from the germline V gene. The CDR3 DNA is TGTGCCAGCAGTGAACGGGCAGGGGCAGCTAACTATGGCTACACCTTC. This encodes CASSERAGAANYGYTF.

This clonotype was detected ten times or more. The chain combines TRBV2 with TRBJ2-7; D gene unclear. V was pared by 1 base and J by 5 bases, with 15 bases between. Per germline, CDR1 SNHLY and CDR2 FYNNEI. The CDR3 contains 15 residues. CDR3 amino acids: CASSEGGQLWDEQYF. The CDR3 coding sequence is TGTGCCAGCAGTGAAGGGGGTCAGCTCTGGGACGAGCAGTACTTC.

The chain joins TRBV6-1 to TRBJ2-7; TRBD1 agrees at 7 bases. This CDR3 is built from 14 residues. V was clipped by 6 bases and J by 3 bases; unmatched bases: 8. CDR1 and CDR2 from the germline V gene are MNHNS and SASEGT. The CDR3 DNA follows: TGTGCCAGCAGGCACAGGGGTAAAGGCTACGAGCAGTACTTC. Translated: CASRHRGKGYEQYF.

This clonotype was observed at least ten times. This sequence joins TRBV10-3 and TRBJ2-2, with D possibly TRBD2 on 5 matching bases. Trimming took off 6 bases at V and 3 bases at J, with 8 bases between the two ends. Per the germline V gene, CDR1 is ENHRY and CDR2 is SYGVKD. This CDR3 spans 13 amino acids. The DNA for the CDR3 is TGTGCCATCAGAGACGGGGACACCGGGGAGCTGTTTTTT. It translates to CAIRDGDTGELFF.

This clonotype was found many times. The chain links TRBV5-1 to TRBJ2-7; 7 positions agree with TRBD1. V was clipped by 0 bases and J by 3 bases; unmatched bases: 3. Looked up from germline, CDR1 is SGHRS and CDR2 is YFSETQ. This CDR3 spans 14 amino acids. CDR3 bases: TGCGCCAGCAGCTTGGACAGGGGCCTCTACGAGCAGTACTTC. This sequence encodes CASSLDRGLYEQYF.